Following are 18 T cell receptor beta chains from one sample sequenced in a study of T cell responses to AZD1222 COVID-19 vaccine. Clones were read by immunoSEQ multiplex PCR, and TCRdb kept only the in-frame ones, dropping some. The sample records more than 95,000 clones, roughly 92% being singletons. The sequencing used peripheral blood, collected on day 0 of AZD1222 vaccination. These receptors were obtained from an adult in good health.

This clone appeared a few times. The chain combines TRBV28 with TRBJ1-3; the match to TRBD1 covers 7 bases. Germline trimming cut 4 bases from V and 0 bases from J; bases unmatched to any gene: 0. From germline, CDR1 is MDHEN and CDR2 SYDVKM. The CDR3 totals 14 residues. CDR3 DNA sequence: TGTGCCAGCAGTTGGGACAGCTCTGGAAACACCATATATTTT. As protein: CASSWDSSGNTIYF.

The chain uses TRBV25-1 and TRBJ1-1; unclear D gene. Germline CDR1 is MGHDK and CDR2 is SYGVNS. V was clipped by 4 bases and J by 7 bases, with 7 bases between them. This CDR3 has 11 residues. CDR3 residues: CASSGYGEAFF. DNA of the CDR3: TGTGCCAGCAGTGGATATGGTGAAGCTTTCTTT. Combining the CDR3 with reference TRBV25-1 and TRBJ1-1 gives the whole variable domain EADIYQTPRYLVIGTGKKITLECSQTMGHDKMYWYQQDPGMELHLIHYSYGVNSTEKGDLSSESTVSRIRTEHFPLTLESARPSHTSQYLCASSGYGEAFFGQGTRLTVV.

The rearrangement links TRBV2 to TRBJ1-5; D unresolved. The CDR3 has 14 amino acids. V lost 7 bases and J 2 bases, leaving 12 bases between the germline ends. Germline V gene sequence: CDR1 SNHLY, CDR2 FYNNEI. The CDR3 DNA reads TGTGCCAGCACCTTGGGCGAAGGCAATCAGCCCCAGCATTTT. As protein: CASTLGEGNQPQHF.

V is TRBV6-6 and J is TRBJ2-7; D may be TRBD2 (6 bases). The CDR3 is 15 residues long. CDR1 and CDR2 (germline): MNHNY, SVGAGI (reference sequence). The ends were cut back, 6 bases at V and 0 bases at J, with 15 bases in the middle. The CDR3 region is CASRSNTGSSYEQYF. DNA for the CDR3: TGTGCCAGCAGATCGAATACCGGGAGCTCCTACGAGCAGTACTTC.

V and J are TRBV7-3 and TRBJ1-3, with 7 positions matching TRBD1. The J segment lost 0 bases and the V segment lost 5 bases, leaving 4 bases of the junction unmatched. Germline V gene lookup returns CDR1 SGHTA and CDR2 FQGTGA. This CDR3 comprises 15 residues. The CDR3: CASSRDSSSGNTIYF. The CDR3 DNA is TGTGCCAGCAGCCGGGACAGTAGCTCTGGAAACACCATATATTTT.

V usage is TRBV27 and J usage is TRBJ2-3, with 7 bases matching TRBD2. This CDR3 is 15 amino acids long. Germline CDR1 is MNHEY and CDR2 is SMNVEV (reference sequence). The ends lost 6 bases at V and 1 base at J; junction bases unmatched: 7. The CDR3, as DNA: TGTGCCAGCAGAGCTAGCGGAGGGCGCACAGATACGCAGTATTTT. It specifies CASRASGGRTDTQYF.

The chain couples TRBV5-4 to TRBJ2-5; 7 bases are shared with TRBD2. V shed 2 bases, J shed 1 base, and the junction held 2 bases outside the gene matches. The CDR3 contains 14 residues. CDR1 SGHNT and CDR2 YYREEE come from the germline V gene (reference sequence). CDR3: CASSFGLVQETQYF. The CDR3 bases are TGTGCCAGCAGCTTCGGACTAGTCCAAGAGACCCAGTACTTC.

The V gene is TRBV21-1, the J gene TRBJ1-5; the D call of TRBD1 is as the table states it, not checked on the DNA. TRBV21-1 is a known pseudogene. This CDR3 has 14 residues. The CDR3 DNA reads as TGTGCCAGCAGCTCAGGGGCATACAATCAGCCCCAGCATTTT. Translated, it gives CASSSGAYNQPQHF.

This chain uses TRBV9 with TRBJ2-1; weak D call: TRBD2 (6 bases). This CDR3 region has 14 residues. Germline V gives CDR1 SGDLS, CDR2 YYNGEE. V lost 4 bases to trimming and J lost 7 bases, with 15 bases between them. CDR3 loop: CASSSFREHNEQFF. As DNA, the CDR3 is TGTGCCAGCAGCTCCTTTCGGGAGCATAATGAGCAGTTCTTC.

The chain uses TRBV5-4 and TRBJ2-2; D call uncertain. Germline CDR1 and CDR2: SGHNT and YYREEE (reference sequence). Trimming stripped 0 bases from V and 5 bases from J, with 5 bases between. The CDR3 has 13 residues. CDR3: CASSLVGTGELFF. As DNA, the CDR3 is TGTGCCAGCAGCTTGGTTGGGACCGGGGAGCTGTTTTTT.

V is TRBV7-2 and J is TRBJ2-1; 9 nucleotides match TRBD2. V was clipped by 3 bases and J by 4 bases; unmatched bases: 7. The CDR3 totals 16 residues. The germline V gene encodes CDR1 SGHTA and CDR2 FQGNSA. CDR3 residues: CASSLGSGRPYNEQFF. The DNA for the CDR3 is TGTGCCAGCAGCTTGGGGAGCGGGAGGCCGTACAATGAGCAGTTCTTC.

This clone appeared a few times. The rearrangement uses TRBV5-4 and TRBJ2-3, with 14 bases aligning to TRBD2. The CDR3 runs 18 residues. V dropped 3 bases and J dropped 5; count of bases not matched to a gene: 11. CDR1 and CDR2 from the germline V gene are SGHNT and YYREEE (reference sequence). CDR3 nucleotides: TGTGCCAGCAGCTCCCGACTAGCGGGAGGGGCCGGAGAAGATACGCAGTATTTT. Residues: CASSSRLAGGAGEDTQYF.

The chain recombines TRBV6-5 with TRBJ1-3; 9 bases agree with TRBD1. The CDR3 runs to 14 residues. V was clipped by 11 bases and J by 6 bases; unmatched bases: 11. The germline CDR1 and CDR2 sequences are MNHEY and SVGAGI. CDR3 DNA: TGTGCCTGTAAGAGGGACAGGGTGACAAACACCATATATTTT. It encodes CACKRDRVTNTIYF.

V and J are TRBV5-1 and TRBJ2-3, with 12 bases lining up with TRBD1. The CDR3 is 17 amino acids. The germline CDR1 and CDR2 sequences are SGHRS and YFSETQ. Unmatched junction bases numbered 11, after V lost 6 bases and J lost 3 bases. CDR3 amino acids: CASMGTGGNVRTDTQYF. For the CDR3, the DNA is TGCGCCAGCATGGGGACAGGGGGCAATGTAAGAACAGATACGCAGTATTTT.

The chain employs TRBV7-8 and TRBJ2-1; 14 positions match TRBD2. Germline CDR1 reads SGHVS; CDR2 reads FQNEAQ. This CDR3 spans 15 amino acids. The trim removed 5 bases at V and 14 bases at J, leaving 11 bases unmatched. The chain's CDR3 is CASSPLGTSGRDKFF. The CDR3 nucleotides read TGTGCCAGCAGCCCACTCGGGACTAGCGGGAGAGACAAGTTCTTC.

CDR3 residues: CSAGHRANYGYTF. CDR3 nucleotides: TGCAGCGCTGGACACCGAGCTAACTATGGCTACACCTTC. The rearrangement joins TRBV29-1 to TRBJ1-2; D might be TRBD1 (5 bases). Germline CDR1 reads SQVTM; CDR2 reads ANQGSEA. With 7 bases removed from V and 0 bases from J, the gap between germline ends came to 12 bases. The CDR3 sequence is 13 residues long.

The chain links TRBV13 to TRBJ2-7; D call uncertain. V was pared by 2 bases and J by 3 bases, with 5 bases between. This CDR3 spans 12 amino acids. Germline-derived CDR1 and CDR2 are PRHDT and FYEKMQ (reference sequence). The CDR3 loop is CASSLPGYEQYF. CDR3 nucleotides: TGTGCCAGCAGCTTACCGGGCTACGAGCAGTACTTC.

The V call is TRBV7-8, the J call TRBJ2-7; 8 bases are a match to TRBD1. Germline CDR1 and CDR2: SGHVS and FQNEAQ. The trim removed 1 base at V and 6 bases at J, leaving 8 bases unmatched. The CDR3 sequence is 15 residues long. The CDR3 sequence is CASSLDPGQGVEQYF. The CDR3, as DNA: TGTGCCAGCAGCTTAGATCCCGGACAGGGCGTCGAGCAGTACTTC.